What follows are 20 T cell receptor beta chains derived from one specimen sequenced in a study of blood T cells in healthy people across ages. Through a sample-barcoded 5' primer and a J-beta primer mix, a second PCR was run for roughly 6 to 11 cycles. MiXCR was run by TCRdb on the 5' RACE reads, yielding one entry per CDR3 protein. There are about 930,000 distinct CDR3 sequences in the sample; under 35% occur only once, and about 9.4% lies in the top ten. This same sample was also taken into another study, of T cells of mothers and their children.

The sequencing sample was made of blood. The receptors originated from a woman in her forties in good health.

This clonotype was recorded at least ten times. V usage is TRBV29-1 and J usage is TRBJ1-4, with 7 nucleotides matching TRBD1. Germline CDR1 is SQVTM and CDR2 is ANQGSEA. CDR3 length equals 14 residues. V shed 6 bases, J shed 7 bases, and the junction held 11 bases outside the gene matches. CDR3 residues: CSVETGTAPEKLFF. CDR3 nucleotide sequence: TGCAGCGTCGAGACCGGGACAGCCCCTGAAAAACTGTTTTTT.

J is TRBJ2-7 and V is TRBV15; D is perhaps TRBD1 (6 bases). Trimming pared 4 bases from V and 2 bases from J, leaving 9 bases between. From germline, CDR1 is LNHNV and CDR2 YYDKDF (reference sequence). The CDR3 loop spans 13 amino acids. DNA for the CDR3: TGTGCCACCAGCATACAGGGACCCTACGAGCAGTACTTC. It is translated as CATSIQGPYEQYF.

This sequence joins TRBV27 and TRBJ2-3; a possible D gene is TRBD1 (5 bases). The germline V gene encodes CDR1 MNHEY and CDR2 SMNVEV (reference sequence). There are 15 residues in the CDR3. V gave up 1 base and J gave up 4 bases, with 12 bases separating them. CDR3 sequence reads: CASSLWGSRADTQYF. DNA for the CDR3: TGTGCCAGCAGTTTATGGGGTAGCAGGGCAGATACGCAGTATTTT.

This clonotype appeared a few times. V is TRBV29-1 and J is TRBJ1-6, with D possibly being TRBD1 (6 bases). Germline V gene lookup returns CDR1 SQVTM and CDR2 ANQGSEA. This CDR3 is built from 14 residues. V gave up 4 bases and J gave up 5 bases, with 12 bases separating them. The DNA for the CDR3 is TGCAGCGTTGCGGGGGGGGCGGATAATTCACCCCTCCACTTT. Its protein is CSVAGGADNSPLHF.

The V and J genes are TRBV20-1 and TRBJ1-5; D unresolved. Germline CDR1 and CDR2: DFQATT and SNEGSKA (reference sequence). Trimming removed 0 bases from V and 3 bases from J, with 18 bases in between. The CDR3 is 17 residues long. The CDR3 protein is CSARDREGPSINQPQHF. CDR3 in DNA: TGCAGTGCTAGAGATAGAGAGGGTCCTTCAATCAATCAGCCCCAGCATTTT.

This clonotype came up many times. The rearrangement uses TRBV15 and TRBJ2-7; 7 nucleotides match TRBD2. The V gene's germline CDR1 is LNHNV and CDR2 YYDKDF (reference sequence). V gave up 4 bases and J gave up 4 bases; unmatched junction bases: 13. There are 16 residues in the CDR3. CDR3 in amino acids: CATSTYRAGEKYEQYF. CDR3 DNA sequence: TGTGCCACCAGCACTTACCGGGCGGGGGAGAAATACGAGCAGTACTTC.

The chain joins TRBV6-6 to TRBJ1-2, with 9 positions matching TRBD1. The germline CDR1 and CDR2 sequences are MNHNY and SVGAGI (reference sequence). The CDR3 totals 12 residues. Germline trimming cut 11 bases from V and 7 bases from J; bases unmatched to any gene: 8. CDR3 nucleotide sequence: TGTGCCGGAGGACAGGGGCAAATTGGCTACACCTTC. It specifies CAGGQGQIGYTF.

This chain joins TRBV28 and TRBJ2-1, with D hard to call. The CDR3 runs to 13 residues. Trimming took 3 bases from V and 6 from J, leaving 9 bases between them. CDR1 is MDHEN, CDR2 SYDVKM, per germline. The CDR3 sequence is CASSFPEFNEQFF. In nucleotides, the CDR3 is TGTGCCAGCAGTTTCCCCGAATTCAATGAGCAGTTCTTC. The whole variable domain, remainder taken from reference TRBV28 and TRBJ2-1, is DVKVTQSSRYLVKRTGEKVFLECVQDMDHENMFWYRQDPGLGLRLIYFSYDVKMKEKGDIPEGYSVSREKKERFSLILESASTNQTSMYLCASSFPEFNEQFFGPGTRLTVL.

The rearrangement links TRBV28 to TRBJ2-3; D is ambiguous. Germline values: CDR1 MDHEN, CDR2 SYDVKM. The CDR3 sequence is 14 residues long. With 10 bases removed from V and 1 base from J, the gap between germline ends came to 15 bases. CDR3 in DNA: TGTGCCACGGGCGCTCCACCCCGCACAGATACGCAGTATTTT. Translated, it gives CATGAPPRTDTQYF.

This clonotype was seen at least ten times. CDR3 nucleotides: TGCAGTGCTAGCAGACAGGGGGTAGGCTACACCTTC. It translates to CSASRQGVGYTF. This chain links TRBV20-1 with TRBJ1-2; TRBD1 matches at 9 bases. Germline trimming cut 3 bases from V and 8 bases from J; bases unmatched to any gene: 4. The germline V gene has CDR1 DFQATT and CDR2 SNEGSKA (reference sequence). The CDR3 covers 12 residues.

In its sample, this clonotype was seen a few times. The V call is TRBV7-9, the J call TRBJ2-4; 7 bases line up with TRBD1. In germline, CDR1 is SEHNR, CDR2 FQNEAQ (reference sequence). The CDR3 is 13 residues long. Losses at the gene ends were 5 bases for V and 6 bases for J; bases not matched to a gene: 4. The CDR3 bases are TGTGCCAGCAGCACCCGGGACAGAAACATTCAGTACTTC. Encoded protein: CASSTRDRNIQYF. The full variable domain, with the rest looked up from reference TRBV7-9 and TRBJ2-4, is DTGVSQNPRHKITKRGQNVTFRCDPISEHNRLYWYRQTLGQGPEFLTYFQNEAQLEKSRLLSDRFSAERPKGSFSTLEIQRTEQGDSAMYLCASSTRDRNIQYFGAGTRLSVL.

The rearrangement uses TRBV27 and TRBJ2-3; weak D call: TRBD2 (6 bases). The CDR3 runs 15 residues. Trimming cost V 6 bases and J 0 bases, with 13 bases left between them. Germline V gives CDR1 MNHEY, CDR2 SMNVEV (reference sequence). This CDR3 is CASSDQRASTDTQYF. As DNA, the CDR3 is TGTGCCAGCAGCGATCAGCGGGCTAGCACAGATACGCAGTATTTT.

CDR3 nucleotides: TGCAGCGCAGGGAACCCCGCAGATACGCAGTATTTT. This encodes CSAGNPADTQYF. This sequence joins TRBV20-1 and TRBJ2-3, with D maybe TRBD1 (5 bases). The CDR3 loop spans 12 amino acids. Germline V gene lookup returns CDR1 DFQATT and CDR2 SNEGSKA (reference sequence).

This chain uses TRBV2 with TRBJ2-1; D is uncertain. This CDR3 has 15 amino acids. With 4 bases removed from V and 8 bases from J, the gap between germline ends came to 18 bases. Germline V gene data show CDR1 as SNHLY and CDR2 as FYNNEI. The CDR3, as DNA: TGTGCCAGCAGTGCTGACCCTCCCTGGGTCCATGAGCAGTTCTTC. As protein: CASSADPPWVHEQFF.

This clonotype was observed at least ten times. The rearrangement joins TRBV7-2 to TRBJ2-7; tentative D call: TRBD1 (6 bases). Trimming removed 2 bases from V and 5 bases from J, with 16 bases in between. There are 15 residues in the CDR3. Germline V gene sequence: CDR1 SGHTA, CDR2 FQGNSA. The CDR3 is CASSLSPGVVDEQYF. CDR3 nucleotides: TGTGCCAGCAGCTTATCCCCAGGGGTGGTTGACGAGCAGTACTTC.

On this clonotype itself: A much larger clone lies one base from this, so it may be a read error. The chain is built from TRBV9 and TRBJ2-7; D ambiguous. Germline assignment: CDR1 SGDLS and CDR2 YYNGEE. V was clipped by 0 bases and J by 7 bases, with 8 bases between them. The CDR3 length is 12 residues. The CDR3 bases are TGTGCCAGCAGCGTAGCGGATGAAGAGCAGTACTTC. This codes for CASSVADEEQYF.

In DNA form, the CDR3 reads TGCAGTGCTAGGCGGTTGGGGGCAGATACGCAGTATTTT. Amino acids: CSARRLGADTQYF. This rearrangement joins TRBV20-1 to TRBJ2-3, with D perhaps assigned TRBD1 or TRBD2 (5 bases each). The CDR3 spans 13 residues. Germline CDR1 and CDR2: DFQATT and SNEGSKA (reference sequence). The germline V and J ends were trimmed by 3 bases and 4 bases, with 11 bases remaining between them.

This clonotype was observed at least ten times. J is TRBJ2-5 and V is TRBV7-9; 7 bases are shared with TRBD1. This CDR3 is built from 15 residues. The V segment lost 5 bases and the J segment 0 bases; nucleotides outside the gene matches: 6. In germline, CDR1 is SEHNR, CDR2 FQNEAQ (reference sequence). In DNA form, the CDR3 reads TGTGCCAGCAGCCGGTGGACAGGAGACCAAGAGACCCAGTACTTC. This codes for CASSRWTGDQETQYF.

In its sample, this clonotype was seen many times. The J gene is TRBJ2-3, the V gene TRBV3-1; perhaps TRBD1 as D (6 bases). The V gene's germline CDR1 is LGHDT and CDR2 YNNKEL (reference sequence). V was clipped by 4 bases and J by 4 bases, with 21 bases between them. CDR3 length: 17 amino acids. In DNA, the CDR3 is TGTGCCAGCAGCCCAATTACCCACAGGGACGGCGCAGATACGCAGTATTTT. Amino acids: CASSPITHRDGADTQYF.

In the case of this clonotype: A much larger clone differs from this one at a single base, so this may be a read error. The rearrangement links TRBV12-3 or TRBV12-4 to TRBJ2-3; 13 bases are a match to TRBD2. This CDR3 has 21 residues. With V trimmed by 5 bases and J by 7 bases, 24 bases remained unmatched. The CDR3 DNA sequence: TGTGCCAGCAGTCCCCTAGGACTAGCGGGGGATTCGGAGGAGGGAGAATATACGCAGTATTTT. Protein sequence: CASSPLGLAGDSEEGEYTQYF.